This section outlines one T cell receptor (beta chain) sequence together with its context. The data derive from a study of blood T cell repertoires in COVID-19. Study-wide background: Samples came from the United States, Italy and Spain, spanning acute and convalescent COVID-19. From T cells, B-cell-depleted T cells, or PBMCs came the material, which was cDNA or gDNA.

Original methodology: Quantification of nucleated cells was approximated via reference gene primer amplification. Measured with immunoSEQ multiplex PCR; TCRdb has only the in-frame clones, and not every one. V and J calls and clone size are as listed in that table; D and trimming were resolved from the DNA. The data show approximately 150,000 clones, approximately 90% seen once. CDR3 length: 14 residues. Germline trimming cut 5 bases from V and 4 bases from J; bases unmatched to any gene: 4. In germline, CDR1 is SGHNT, CDR2 YENEEA. Sequenced: peripheral blood. The rearrangement uses TRBV11-3 and TRBJ2-3; the match to TRBD2 covers 9 bases. The clonotype originates from a human donor in a cohort sampled during active COVID-19. The CDR3 loop reads CASSTRLAADTQYF. CDR3 in DNA: TGTGCCAGCAGCACCCGACTAGCGGCAGATACGCAGTATTTT.